This is a list of T cell receptor beta chains from one sample in a study of tumor-infiltrating lymphocytes in oesophageal squamous cell carcinoma. TCRdb re-called the PCR reads with MiXCR, one entry per CDR3 protein. This repertoire shows about 16,000 distinct CDR3 sequences, less than 50% found once; its top ten account for more than 25%. Material for sequencing was esophageal tumor tissue. The receptors originated from a male donor with esophageal squamous cell carcinoma. Both conserved end residues are part of each CDR3. D genes are given only for firm matches. Rows may omit the clone size; those that give it use once, few, many or a size class.

d_call	v_call	clone_size	j_call	cdr3_aa	cdr3_nt
.	TRBV6-1	many	TRBJ1-1	CASRVNTEAFF	TGTGCCAGCAGAGTGAACACTGAAGCTTTCTTT
.	TRBV10-3	many	TRBJ1-1	CAISETGRNTEAFF	TGTGCCATCAGTGAGACCGGCCGGAACACTGAAGCTTTCTTT
.	TRBV19	many	TRBJ2-3	CASSIDRGGGTDTQYF	TGTGCCAGTAGTATTGATCGTGGGGGCGGCACAGATACGCAGTATTTT
TRBD1	TRBV6-2/TRBV6-3	.	TRBJ2-5	CASSLDRGDRETQYF	TGTGCCAGCAGTCTCGACAGGGGGGATAGGGAGACCCAGTACTTC
.	TRBV4-1	many	TRBJ1-2	CASSPVGQGDYGYTF	TGCGCCAGCAGCCCGGTGGGGCAGGGAGACTATGGCTACACCTTC
.	TRBV7-8	medium-sized	TRBJ2-7	CASSLPLRDIRFREQYF	TGTGCCAGCAGCTTGCCCCTACGGGACATTAGATTTCGGGAGCAGTACTTC
.	TRBV10-3	many	TRBJ2-5	CAISDSLFLLETQYF	TGTGCCATCAGTGATTCGTTGTTTCTGTTAGAGACCCAGTACTTC
TRBD2	TRBV7-3	.	TRBJ2-3	CASSLTGTSSTQYF	TGTGCCAGCAGCTTAACGGGGACTAGCTCTACGCAGTATTTT
.	TRBV19	.	TRBJ1-2	CASSMDAGFGSGYTF	TGTGCCAGTAGTATGGACGCTGGGTTCGGTAGTGGCTACACCTTC
.	TRBV9	.	TRBJ1-1	CASSVGGGGTEAFF	TGTGCCAGCAGCGTAGGTGGAGGAGGCACTGAAGCTTTCTTT
.	TRBV10-3	.	TRBJ2-3	CAISEGVGETDTQYF	TGTGCCATCAGTGAAGGGGTCGGAGAGACAGATACGCAGTATTTT
.	TRBV7-3	many	TRBJ1-1	CASSFGGGTEAFF	TGTGCCAGCAGCTTTGGGGGGGGGACTGAAGCTTTCTTT
.	TRBV7-2	few	TRBJ1-1	CASSSYGGASTEAFF	TGTGCCAGCAGTTCTTATGGGGGGGCTAGCACTGAAGCTTTCTTT
.	TRBV11-1	many	TRBJ2-5	CASSFGRQAREQYF	TGTGCCAGCAGCTTTGGACGACAGGCTCGGGAGCAGTACTTC
.	TRBV28	.	TRBJ1-6	CASSLRVRLSSYNSPLHF	TGTGCCAGCAGTTTAAGGGTGAGGTTAAGCTCCTATAATTCACCCCTCCACTTC
.	TRBV10-2	.	TRBJ2-5	CASSETQGPQETQYF	TGCGCCAGCAGTGAGACTCAGGGTCCACAAGAGACCCAGTACTTC
.	TRBV12-3/TRBV12-4	.	TRBJ2-1	CASSLVGNNNEQFF	TGTGCCAGCAGTTTAGTGGGCAATAACAATGAGCAGTTCTTC
.	TRBV7-4	.	TRBJ2-1	CASSLAAGVNEQFF	TGTGCCAGCAGCTTAGCGGCAGGGGTGAATGAGCAGTTCTTC
TRBD2	TRBV9	few	TRBJ2-1	CASSVEGTAGLAGNEQFF	TGTGCCAGCAGCGTAGAGGGGACAGCCGGACTAGCGGGGAATGAGCAGTTCTTC
.	TRBV7-3	.	TRBJ2-7	CASSQGLGAPYEQYF	TGTGCCAGCAGCCAGGGGTTGGGGGCACCCTACGAGCAGTACTTC
TRBD1	TRBV5-6	.	TRBJ2-7	CASQAGTGVYEQYF	TGTGCCAGCCAAGCCGGGACAGGCGTCTACGAGCAGTACTTC
.	TRBV12-3/TRBV12-4	medium-sized	TRBJ1-5	CASKSKGDQPQHF	TGTGCCAGCAAGTCGAAGGGGGATCAGCCCCAGCATTTT
TRBD1	TRBV20-1	many	TRBJ2-1	CSAFARDRGMGEQFF	TGCAGTGCTTTCGCCCGGGACAGGGGTATGGGTGAGCAGTTCTTC
TRBD1	TRBV27	.	TRBJ1-1	CASSLRTGLRTEAFF	TGTGCCAGCAGTTTAAGGACAGGGTTGAGGACTGAAGCTTTCTTT
TRBD2	TRBV7-6	few	TRBJ2-5	CASSTGLAGGKETQYF	TGTGCCAGCAGCACTGGACTAGCGGGAGGGAAAGAGACCCAGTACTTC
TRBD2	TRBV28	.	TRBJ2-7	CASSFRTSGISKAFYLYEQYF	TGTGCCAGCAGTTTCAGGACTAGCGGGATCTCGAAGGCCTTCTACCTCTACGAGCAGTACTTC
TRBD2	TRBV28	few	TRBJ2-1	CASSPSGTLYNEQFF	TGTGCCAGCAGCCCTAGCGGGACCCTCTACAATGAGCAGTTCTTC
TRBD2	TRBV4-2	.	TRBJ2-7	CASSQIGLAGSYEQYF	TGTGCCAGCAGCCAGATTGGACTAGCGGGGAGCTACGAGCAGTACTTC
.	TRBV7-4	.	TRBJ1-2	CASSLRGGDYGYTF	TGTGCCAGCAGCTTAAGAGGGGGGGACTATGGCTACACCTTC
TRBD1	TRBV5-1	.	TRBJ1-6	CASRGQGSNSPLHF	TGCGCCAGCAGGGGACAGGGCTCTAATTCACCCCTCCACTTC
TRBD1	TRBV28	.	TRBJ2-5	CASSLPGQGYNEQYF	TGTGCCAGCAGTCTCCCGGGACAGGGTTACAATGAGCAGTACTTC
.	TRBV28	many	TRBJ1-3	CASSSPGLSGNTIYF	TGTGCCAGCAGTTCACCGGGACTCTCTGGAAACACCATATATTTT
.	TRBV27	many	TRBJ2-1	CATSHRVGNEQFF	TGTGCCACCTCCCACAGGGTCGGCAATGAGCAGTTCTTC
TRBD1	TRBV5-1	many	TRBJ2-2	CASSSGTGGYNGELFF	TGCGCCAGCAGTTCCGGGACAGGGGGCTATAACGGGGAGCTGTTTTTT
.	TRBV7-2	few	TRBJ2-7	CASSLRPEWEQYF	TGTGCCAGCAGCTTACGGCCTGAATGGGAGCAGTACTTC
.	TRBV7-2	once	TRBJ2-1	CASSLDQMGEQFF	TGTGCCAGCAGCTTAGACCAGATGGGTGAGCAGTTCTTC
.	TRBV6-1	many	TRBJ2-7	CASRPHRDNYNEQYF	TGTGCCAGCAGACCCCACCGGGACAACTACAATGAGCAGTACTTC
.	TRBV19	many	TRBJ2-3	CASSMGGPTTDTQYF	TGTGCCAGTAGTATGGGGGGGCCTACCACAGATACGCAGTATTTT
TRBD2	TRBV7-8	.	TRBJ2-7	CASSHRGGQATYEQYF	TGTGCCAGCAGCCACCGGGGGGGGCAGGCTACCTACGAGCAGTACTTC
TRBD1	TRBV7-3	.	TRBJ1-6	CASSAGQGYSPLHF	TGTGCCAGCAGCGCAGGACAGGGTTATTCACCCCTCCACTTT
.	TRBV3-1	few	TRBJ2-7	CASSPQPGSGYEQYF	TGTGCCAGCAGCCCTCAGCCAGGGAGCGGTTACGAGCAGTACTTC
TRBD2	TRBV7-9	.	TRBJ2-5	CASSWRTSGAQETQYF	TGTGCCAGCAGCTGGCGGACTAGCGGGGCGCAAGAGACCCAGTACTTC
.	TRBV11-2	many	TRBJ1-6	CASSLVGGISYNSPLHF	TGTGCCAGCAGCTTAGTTGGGGGCATATCCTATAATTCACCCCTCCACTTC
.	TRBV7-4	once	TRBJ2-7	CASSLVQGTHEQYF	TGTGCCAGCAGCTTAGTTCAGGGCACCCACGAGCAGTACTTC
TRBD2	TRBV11-2	.	TRBJ2-3	CASSLVRTSGATLTDTQYF	TGTGCCAGCAGCTTAGTTAGGACTAGCGGGGCCACCCTCACAGATACGCAGTATTTT
.	TRBV12-3/TRBV12-4	.	TRBJ1-4	CASSPTTAVKLFF	TGTGCCAGCAGTCCCACCACGGCGGTAAAACTGTTTTTT
.	TRBV20-1	once	TRBJ1-1	CSAAQGATEAFF	TGCAGTGCTGCTCAGGGAGCCACTGAAGCTTTCTTT
.	TRBV2	few	TRBJ1-1	CARGSTTNTEAFF	TGTGCCAGGGGATCGACAACAAACACTGAAGCTTTCTTT
TRBD2	TRBV7-2	few	TRBJ2-3	CASSSDRFWSGTNTDTQYF	TGTGCCAGCAGCTCAGATAGGTTCTGGAGCGGGACTAACACAGATACGCAGTATTTT
.	TRBV28	few	TRBJ1-5	CASSLKFNQPQHF	TGTGCCAGCAGTTTAAAATTCAATCAGCCCCAGCATTTT
TRBD1	TRBV7-9	many	TRBJ1-4	CASSFGQGGEKLFF	TGTGCCAGCAGCTTTGGACAGGGAGGGGAAAAACTGTTTTTT
.	TRBV11-2	medium-sized	TRBJ1-6	CASSPGWDNSPLHF	TGTGCCAGCAGTCCAGGGTGGGATAATTCACCCCTCCACTTT
.	TRBV12-5	many	TRBJ2-7	CASPQGFHDEQYF	TGTGCTAGTCCGCAGGGTTTTCACGACGAGCAGTACTTC
.	TRBV19	.	TRBJ2-1	CASSAPGHGGQFF	TGTGCCAGTAGTGCACCGGGACACGGGGGCCAGTTCTTC